This T cell receptor beta chain was sequenced during a study of blood T cells in healthy people across ages. Through a sample-barcoded 5' primer and a J-beta primer mix, a second PCR was run for roughly 6 to 12 cycles. Every sample gave at least 3 million paired-end reads containing CDR3. TCRdb called the 5' RACE reads again in MiXCR, with one record for every CDR3 protein. The data show hundreds of thousands of distinct CDR3 sequences, 40% to 45% seen once. Notes on the study in general: The study found more naive CD4+ cells and higher diversity in long-lived than aged donors. Naive T cell percentage strongly correlated with TCR beta diversity.

Comments on this clonotype: Its antigen is not identified.

The receptor was derived from an elderly man in good health. The sequencing input was blood.

The CDR3 here is CASSAGGSAETQYF. Here the CDR3 DNA reads TGTGCCAGCAGCGCCGGGGGAAGCGCAGAGACCCAGTACTTC. The chain employs TRBV7-7 and TRBJ2-5; D possibly corresponds to TRBD2 (6 bases). Trimming cost V 5 bases and J 4 bases, with 14 bases left between them. Germline loops: CDR1 SSHAT, CDR2 FNYEAQ (reference sequence). The length of the CDR3 is 14 residues.